This T cell receptor (beta chain) was profiled in a study of blood T cell repertoires in COVID-19. Turning to the study itself: Italy, Spain and the United States were the sources of the convalescent and acute COVID-19 samples. Sources were T cells, B-cell-depleted T cells, or PBMCs; the material itself was cDNA or gDNA.

Original handling: Amplification with reference gene primers provided the estimates of nucleated cell counts. Some clones are missing from TCRdb's copy, which holds only in-frame ones; the method was immunoSEQ multiplex PCR. That table gives V, J and clone size, and the DNA gave D and trimming. The data contain roughly 140,000 clones, around 85% of them seen just once; the ten biggest clones take up around 3.5%. Input material: peripheral blood. This sequence was found in a man in his 70s with acute or convalescent COVID-19.

The CDR3 nucleotides read TGTGCCAGCAGCCAAGATCGGGGGACAGGGATGAACACTGAAGCTTTCTTT. Translating it yields CASSQDRGTGMNTEAFF. The chain carries TRBV3-1 (or the pseudogene TRBV3-2) and TRBJ1-1; 9 nucleotides align to TRBD1. The CDR3 is 17 residues long. Germline CDR1 is LGHDT and CDR2 is YNNKEL (reference sequence). The V and J ends lost 0 bases and 0 bases, in that order; junction bases with no gene match: 5.